What follows are 14 T cell receptor beta chains derived from one specimen sequenced in a study of CD8 T cells in Susac syndrome. cDNA came from approximately 0.5 to 1 ug RNA primed by random hexamers. TCRdb redid the calling of the immunoSEQ multiplex PCR reads with MiXCR, one entry per CDR3 protein. In the table there are nearly 200,000 distinct CDR3 sequences, about 95% of which are singletons. Sequenced material: CD4+ T cells from PBMCs. The receptors here all came from a human donor with multiple sclerosis.

V usage is TRBV20-1 and J usage is TRBJ1-2; no reliable D call. CDR3 length equals 15 residues. V lost 5 bases and J 4 bases, leaving 20 bases between the germline ends. From germline, CDR1 is DFQATT and CDR2 SNEGSKA (reference sequence). The CDR3, as DNA: TGCAGTGCTCCGGATGACGCCTCGGGATCCTATGGCTACACCTTC. Its translation: CSAPDDASGSYGYTF.

The chain joins TRBV19 to TRBJ1-2, with TRBD1 matching 7 bases. This CDR3 spans 14 amino acids. Per the germline V gene, CDR1 is LNHDA and CDR2 is SQIVND (reference sequence). The V and J ends lost 5 bases and 2 bases, in that order; junction bases with no gene match: 5. CDR3 sequence: CASSDDRANYGYTF. The DNA for the CDR3 is TGTGCCAGTAGTGACGACAGGGCAAACTATGGCTACACCTTC.

J is TRBJ2-1 and V is TRBV30, with TRBD1 matching 7 bases. The CDR3 extends over 15 amino acids. J gave up 8 bases and V 0 bases, and 10 bases lay outside the gene matches. Germline V gene data show CDR1 as GTSNPN and CDR2 as SVGIG (reference sequence). The CDR3 loop is CAWSVRDRVLDEQFF. For the CDR3, the DNA is TGTGCCTGGAGTGTACGAGACAGGGTCTTGGATGAGCAGTTCTTC.

The chain has TRBV29-1 and TRBJ2-1; D is possibly TRBD1 (5 bases). Germline assignment: CDR1 SQVTM and CDR2 ANQGSEA. V was trimmed by 4 bases and J by 4 bases, leaving 11 bases between them. This CDR3 spans 13 amino acids. CDR3 sequence reads: CSVGRASYNEQFF. Written as DNA, the CDR3 is TGCAGCGTTGGCAGGGCGAGTTACAATGAGCAGTTCTTC.

On this clonotype: The junction shows a germline mismatch at one end, possibly a read error. This sequence joins TRBV5-1 and TRBJ2-7; TRBD1 agrees at 8 bases. Germline CDR1 SGHRS, CDR2 YFSETQ. CDR3 length equals 14 residues. For the CDR3, the DNA is TGCGCCAGCAGTTTGGACAGGGTACGCGACGAGCAGTACTTC. This sequence encodes CASSLDRVRDEQYF.

The CDR3 sequence: CASSSSIEQYF. The CDR3, as DNA: TGTGCCAGCAGTTCCTCTATCGAGCAGTACTTC. The chain joins TRBV28 to TRBJ2-7; no firm D call. The V and J ends lost 4 bases and 6 bases respectively, with 7 bases between them. Germline V gene data show CDR1 as MDHEN and CDR2 as SYDVKM. This CDR3 has 11 amino acids. The full variable domain, in which reference TRBV28 and TRBJ2-7 provide the parts outside the CDR3, is DVKVTQSSRYLVKRTGEKVFLECVQDMDHENMFWYRQDPGLGLRLIYFSYDVKMKEKGDIPEGYSVSREKKERFSLILESASTNQTSMYLCASSSSIEQYFGPGTRLTVT.

In its sample, this clonotype was seen once. The chain is built from TRBV20-1 and TRBJ1-1, with D unresolved. This CDR3 has 13 amino acids. Germline values: CDR1 DFQATT, CDR2 SNEGSKA (reference sequence). Trimming cost V 0 bases and J 1 base, with 6 bases left between them. This chain's CDR3 is CSARDGRNTEAFF. For the CDR3, the DNA is TGCAGTGCTAGAGACGGTCGGAACACTGAAGCTTTCTTT.

This chain connects TRBV29-1 to TRBJ1-2; 7 bases agree with TRBD1. The germline V gene has CDR1 SQVTM and CDR2 ANQGSEA. V lost 4 bases and J lost 1; bases outside the gene matches: 9. The CDR3 has 15 amino acids. CDR3 sequence (DNA): TGCAGCGTTGGTTTTGGGACAGCCTTTAACTATGGCTACACCTTC. It is translated as CSVGFGTAFNYGYTF. Complete variable domain (other parts from reference TRBV29-1 and TRBJ1-2): SAVISQKPSRDICQRGTSLTIQCQVDSQVTMMFWYRQQPGQSLTLIATANQGSEATYESGFVIDKFPISRPNLTFSTLTVSNMSPEDSSIYLCSVGFGTAFNYGYTFGSGTRLTVV.

V usage is TRBV20-1 and J usage is TRBJ2-3; 12 nucleotides align to TRBD2. There are 14 residues in the CDR3. V shed 4 bases and J 3 bases; nucleotides not matched to a gene: 2. Germline V gives CDR1 DFQATT, CDR2 SNEGSKA (reference sequence). The CDR3 DNA reads as TGCAGTGCTACGACTAGCGGGAGTACAGATACGCAGTATTTT. It encodes CSATTSGSTDTQYF.

The rearrangement joins TRBV30 to TRBJ2-1, with 10 bases fitting TRBD1. The V gene's germline CDR1 is GTSNPN and CDR2 SVGIG (reference sequence). CDR3 size: 13 residues. CDR3 nucleotides: TGTGCATTGGACAGGGGGGACTACAATGAGCAGTTCTTC. Protein: CALDRGDYNEQFF.

The rearrangement uses TRBV3-1 and TRBJ2-2; D possibly corresponds to TRBD2 (5 bases). The CDR3 has 14 amino acids. Germline values: CDR1 LGHDT, CDR2 YNNKEL (reference sequence). The V end lost 1 base, the J end lost 7 bases, and 10 bases lay between the germline ends. In DNA, the CDR3 is TGTGCCAGCAGCCAAGGAGGGAGTCTCGGGGAGCTGTTTTTT. This encodes CASSQGGSLGELFF. Full variable domain (rest looked up from reference TRBV3-1 and TRBJ2-2): DTAVSQTPKYLVTQMGNDKSIKCEQNLGHDTMYWYKQDSKKFLKIMFSYNNKELIINETVPNRFSPKSPDKAHLNLHINSLELGDSAVYFCASSQGGSLGELFFGEGSRLTVL.

The chain recombines TRBV2 with TRBJ1-2; the D is unclear. V was trimmed by 0 bases and J by 7 bases, leaving 12 bases between them. The CDR3 has 14 amino acids. Germline V CDR1 and CDR2: SNHLY, FYNNEI. The CDR3 sequence is CASSEAHGVFGYTF. CDR3 sequence (DNA): TGTGCCAGCAGTGAAGCGCATGGAGTCTTTGGCTACACCTTC.

V usage is TRBV20-1 and J usage is TRBJ2-1; no clear D. The V gene lost 3 bases and the J gene lost 0 bases, with 9 bases spanning the gap. The CDR3 contains 14 residues. Germline values: CDR1 DFQATT, CDR2 SNEGSKA (reference sequence). DNA for the CDR3: TGCAGTGCTAGCAGGCCGAGCTCCTACAATGAGCAGTTCTTC. Translated, it gives CSASRPSSYNEQFF.

The rearrangement links TRBV29-1 to TRBJ2-7, with no clear D. Germline CDR1 is SQVTM and CDR2 is ANQGSEA. The length of the CDR3 is 12 residues. Trimming took 0 bases from V and 5 from J, leaving 8 bases between them. DNA of the CDR3: TGCAGCGTTGAAGACAGACCGCACGAGCAGTACTTC. The encoded protein is CSVEDRPHEQYF.